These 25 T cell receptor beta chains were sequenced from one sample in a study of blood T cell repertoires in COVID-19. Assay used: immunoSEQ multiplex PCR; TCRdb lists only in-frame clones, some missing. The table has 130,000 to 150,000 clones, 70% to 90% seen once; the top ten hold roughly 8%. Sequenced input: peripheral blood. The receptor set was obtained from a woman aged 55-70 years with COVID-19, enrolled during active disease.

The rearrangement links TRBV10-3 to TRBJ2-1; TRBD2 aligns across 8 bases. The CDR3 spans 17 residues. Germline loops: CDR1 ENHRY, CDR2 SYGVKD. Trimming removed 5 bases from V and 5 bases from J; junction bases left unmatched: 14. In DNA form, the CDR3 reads TGTGCCATCAGTAAAGGAACCGGGACTAGGGGGAACAATGAGCAGTTCTTC. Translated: CAISKGTGTRGNNEQFF.

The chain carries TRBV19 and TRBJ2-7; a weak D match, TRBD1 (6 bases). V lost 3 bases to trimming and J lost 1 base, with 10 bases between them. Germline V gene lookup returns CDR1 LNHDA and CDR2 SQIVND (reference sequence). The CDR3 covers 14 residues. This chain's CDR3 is CASSIGTQSYEQYF. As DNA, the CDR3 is TGTGCCAGTAGTATCGGGACACAGTCCTACGAGCAGTACTTC.

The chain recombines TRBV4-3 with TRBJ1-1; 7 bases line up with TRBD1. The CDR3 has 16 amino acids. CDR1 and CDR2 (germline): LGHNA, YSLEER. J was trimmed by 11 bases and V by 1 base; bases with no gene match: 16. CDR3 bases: TGCGCCAGCAGCCAAGTAATGTCGGTGGGACAGATAACTGCTTTCTTT. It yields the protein CASSQVMSVGQITAFF.

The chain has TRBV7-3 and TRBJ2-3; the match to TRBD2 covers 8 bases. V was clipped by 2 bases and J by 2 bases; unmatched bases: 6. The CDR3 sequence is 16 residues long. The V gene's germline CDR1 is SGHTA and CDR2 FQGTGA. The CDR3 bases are TGTGCCAGCAGCTTATTTGGGCGGGGGGCCACAGATACGCAGTATTTT. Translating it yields CASSLFGRGATDTQYF.

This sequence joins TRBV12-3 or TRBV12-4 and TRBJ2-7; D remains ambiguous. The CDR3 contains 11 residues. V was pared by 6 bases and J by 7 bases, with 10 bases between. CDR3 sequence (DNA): TGTGCCAGCAGCCAAGCATTTGAGCAGTACTTC. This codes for CASSQAFEQYF.

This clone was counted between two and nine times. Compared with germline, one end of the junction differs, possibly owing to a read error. CDR3 sequence: CASGQWGGRYGYTF. The CDR3 region has the DNA TGTGCCAGCGGCCAATGGGGAGGTCGGTATGGCTACACCTTC. The chain links TRBV3-1 (or the pseudogene TRBV3-2) to TRBJ1-2, with D unresolved. The CDR3 length is 14 residues. CDR1 and CDR2 from the germline V gene are LGHDT and YNNKEL (reference sequence).

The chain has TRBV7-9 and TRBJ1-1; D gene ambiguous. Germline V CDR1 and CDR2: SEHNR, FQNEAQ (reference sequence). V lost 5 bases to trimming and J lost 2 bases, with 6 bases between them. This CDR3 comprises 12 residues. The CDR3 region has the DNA TGTGCCAGCAGCCAGATAAACACTGAAGCTTTCTTT. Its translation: CASSQINTEAFF. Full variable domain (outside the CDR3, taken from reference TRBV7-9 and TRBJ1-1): DTGVSQNPRHKITKRGQNVTFRCDPISEHNRLYWYRQTLGQGPEFLTYFQNEAQLEKSRLLSDRFSAERPKGSFSTLEIQRTEQGDSAMYLCASSQINTEAFFGQGTRLTVV.

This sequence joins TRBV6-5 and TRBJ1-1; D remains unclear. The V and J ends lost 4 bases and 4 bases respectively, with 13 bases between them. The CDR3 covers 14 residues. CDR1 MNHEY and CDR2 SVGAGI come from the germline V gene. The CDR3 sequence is CASSSNSLSTEAFF. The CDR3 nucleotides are TGTGCCAGCAGTTCAAATTCACTATCCACTGAAGCTTTCTTT.

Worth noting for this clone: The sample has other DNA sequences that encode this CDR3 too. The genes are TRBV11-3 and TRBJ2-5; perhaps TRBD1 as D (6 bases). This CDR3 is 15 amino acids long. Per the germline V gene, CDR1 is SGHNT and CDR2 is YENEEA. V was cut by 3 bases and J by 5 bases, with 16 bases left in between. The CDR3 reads CASSLGSDRGETQYF. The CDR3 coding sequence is TGTGCCAGCAGCTTGGGCTCGGACAGAGGGGAGACCCAGTACTTC.

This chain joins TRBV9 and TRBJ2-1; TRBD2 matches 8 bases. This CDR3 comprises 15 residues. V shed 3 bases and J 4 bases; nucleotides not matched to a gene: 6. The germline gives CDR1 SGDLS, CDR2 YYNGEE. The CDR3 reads CASSDSAGGYNEQFF. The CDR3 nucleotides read TGTGCCAGCAGCGACTCGGCGGGGGGTTACAATGAGCAGTTCTTC.

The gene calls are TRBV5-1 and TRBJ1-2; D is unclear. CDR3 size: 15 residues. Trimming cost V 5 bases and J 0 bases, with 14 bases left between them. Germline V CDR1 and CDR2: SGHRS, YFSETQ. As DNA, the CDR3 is TGCGCCAGCAGGGTAGAGGCGGCTCCTAACTATGGCTACACCTTC. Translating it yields CASRVEAAPNYGYTF.

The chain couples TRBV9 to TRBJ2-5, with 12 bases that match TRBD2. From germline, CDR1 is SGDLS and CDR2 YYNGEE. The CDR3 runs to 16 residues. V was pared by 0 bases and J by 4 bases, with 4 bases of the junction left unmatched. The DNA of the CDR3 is TGTGCCAGCAGCGTAGGGGCTAGCGGGGGGGCAGAGACCCAGTACTTC. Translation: CASSVGASGGAETQYF.

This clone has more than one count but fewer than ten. CDR3 bases: TGTGCCAGCAGCCAAGGTTTCAGCGTCTATGGCTACACCTTC. Amino acids: CASSQGFSVYGYTF. The chain couples TRBV4-2 to TRBJ1-2; D is uncertain. Trimming shortened V by 1 base and J by 4 bases, and 10 bases separated the two germline ends. This CDR3 contains 14 residues. The V gene's germline CDR1 is LGHNA and CDR2 YNFKEQ.

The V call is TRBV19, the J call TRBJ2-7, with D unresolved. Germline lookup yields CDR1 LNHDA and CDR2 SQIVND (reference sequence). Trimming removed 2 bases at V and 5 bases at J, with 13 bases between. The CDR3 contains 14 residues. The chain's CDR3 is CASSIRRGINEQYF. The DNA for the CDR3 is TGTGCCAGTAGTATAAGGAGAGGTATCAACGAGCAGTACTTC.

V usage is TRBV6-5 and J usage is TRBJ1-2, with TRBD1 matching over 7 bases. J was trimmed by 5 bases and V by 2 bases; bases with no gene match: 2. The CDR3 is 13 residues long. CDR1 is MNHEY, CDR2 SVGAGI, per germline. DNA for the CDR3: TGTGCCAGCAGTTACGACAGGGTTTATGGCTACACCTTC. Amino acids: CASSYDRVYGYTF.

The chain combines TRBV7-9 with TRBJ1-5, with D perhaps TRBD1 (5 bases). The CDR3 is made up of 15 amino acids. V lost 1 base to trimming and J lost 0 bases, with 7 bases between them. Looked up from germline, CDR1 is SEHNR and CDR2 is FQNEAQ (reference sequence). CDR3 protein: CASSLGDYSNQPQHF. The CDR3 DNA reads TGTGCCAGCAGCTTAGGGGACTATAGCAATCAGCCCCAGCATTTT. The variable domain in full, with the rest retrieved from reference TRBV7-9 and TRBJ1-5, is DTGVSQNPRHKITKRGQNVTFRCDPISEHNRLYWYRQTLGQGPEFLTYFQNEAQLEKSRLLSDRFSAERPKGSFSTLEIQRTEQGDSAMYLCASSLGDYSNQPQHFGDGTRLSIL.

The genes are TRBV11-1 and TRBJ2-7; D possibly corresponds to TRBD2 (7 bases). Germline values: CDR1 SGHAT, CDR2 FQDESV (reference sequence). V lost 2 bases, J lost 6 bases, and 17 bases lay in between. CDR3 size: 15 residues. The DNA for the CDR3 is TGTGCCAGCAGCTTAACCGGACGGGGGGCGACCGAGCAGTACTTC. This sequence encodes CASSLTGRGATEQYF.

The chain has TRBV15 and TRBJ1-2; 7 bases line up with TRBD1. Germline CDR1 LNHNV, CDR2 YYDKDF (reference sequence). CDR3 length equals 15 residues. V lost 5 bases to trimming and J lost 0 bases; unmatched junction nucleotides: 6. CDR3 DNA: TGTGCCACCAGCGGGGGACAGCCGACTAACTATGGCTACACCTTC. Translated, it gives CATSGGQPTNYGYTF.

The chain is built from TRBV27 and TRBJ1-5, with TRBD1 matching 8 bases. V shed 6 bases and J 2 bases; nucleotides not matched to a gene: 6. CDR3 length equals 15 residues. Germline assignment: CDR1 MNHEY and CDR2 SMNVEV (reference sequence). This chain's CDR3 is CASRPRGLGNQPQHF. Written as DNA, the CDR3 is TGTGCCAGCAGGCCCAGGGGGCTCGGCAATCAGCCCCAGCATTTT.

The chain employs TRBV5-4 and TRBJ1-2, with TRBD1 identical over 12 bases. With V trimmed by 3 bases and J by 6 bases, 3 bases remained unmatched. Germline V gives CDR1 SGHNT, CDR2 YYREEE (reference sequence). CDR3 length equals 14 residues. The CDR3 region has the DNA TGTGCCAGCAGCTCGGGACAGGGGGCGGATGGCTACACCTTC. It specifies CASSSGQGADGYTF. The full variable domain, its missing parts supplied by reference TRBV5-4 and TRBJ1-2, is ETGVTQSPTHLIKTRGQQVTLRCSSQSGHNTVSWYQQALGQGPQFIFQYYREEENGRGNFPPRFSGLQFPNYSSELNVNALELDDSALYLCASSSGQGADGYTFGSGTRLTVV.

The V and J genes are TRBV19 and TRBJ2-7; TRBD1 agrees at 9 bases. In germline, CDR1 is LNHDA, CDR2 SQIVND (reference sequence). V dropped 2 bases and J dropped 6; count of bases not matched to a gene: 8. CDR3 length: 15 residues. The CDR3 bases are TGTGCCAGTAGTATACCGGGACAGGGAGCTCTCGAGCAGTACTTC. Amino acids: CASSIPGQGALEQYF.

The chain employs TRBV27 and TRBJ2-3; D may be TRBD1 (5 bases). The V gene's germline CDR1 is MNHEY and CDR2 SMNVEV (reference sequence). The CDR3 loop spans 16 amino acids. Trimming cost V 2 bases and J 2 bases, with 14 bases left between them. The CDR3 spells CASSLLRQPNTDTQYF. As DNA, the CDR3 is TGTGCCAGCAGTTTACTGAGACAGCCAAACACAGATACGCAGTATTTT.

In DNA form, the CDR3 reads TGCGCCAGCAGCTTGGCCCCGGGGTTGAACACTGAAGCTTTCTTT. Its protein product is CASSLAPGLNTEAFF. This chain connects TRBV5-1 to TRBJ1-1; no definite D call. Germline CDR1 SGHRS, CDR2 YFSETQ. The CDR3 sequence is 15 residues long. V was cut by 0 bases and J by 0 bases, with 9 bases left in between.

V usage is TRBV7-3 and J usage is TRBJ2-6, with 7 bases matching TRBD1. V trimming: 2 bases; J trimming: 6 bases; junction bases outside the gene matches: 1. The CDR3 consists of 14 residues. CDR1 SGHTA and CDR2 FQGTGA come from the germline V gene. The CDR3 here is CASSLDREANVLTF. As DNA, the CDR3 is TGTGCCAGCAGCTTAGACAGGGAGGCCAACGTCCTGACTTTC.

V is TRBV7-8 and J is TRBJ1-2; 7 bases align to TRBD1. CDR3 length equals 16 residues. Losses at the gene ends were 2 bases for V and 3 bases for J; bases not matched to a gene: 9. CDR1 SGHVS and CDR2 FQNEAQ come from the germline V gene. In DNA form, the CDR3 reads TGTGCCAGCAGCTTACCCTCACGACAGGGACACTATGGCTACACCTTC. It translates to CASSLPSRQGHYGYTF.